A selection of T cell receptor beta chains follows, all from one sample in a study of blood T cells in healthy people across ages. TCRdb re-called the 5' RACE reads through MiXCR, storing one row per CDR3 protein. The table includes 1 million or so distinct CDR3 sequences, about 25% detected once. These data were also reused for a study on T cells of mothers and their children.

The specimen sequenced was blood. Source of these receptors: a girl aged 2-15 years in good health. CDR3s include the opening cysteine and the closing phenylalanine or tryptophan. The D gene is left open where the match is weak. Clone sizes are given selectively: once, few, many, or a class where the clone is expanded.

abundance	v_gene	len	d_gene	j_gene	CDR3aa	CDR3nt
NA	TRBV28	14	NA	TRBJ1-6	CASLPGGFGSPLHF	TGTGCCAGCCTCCCAGGAGGTTTTGGTTCACCCCTCCACTTT
many	TRBV7-9	14	NA	TRBJ2-5	CASSLASPGHAQNF	TGTGCCAGCAGCTTAGCGAGTCCGGGGCACGCTCAAAACTTC
NA	TRBV5-1	14	TRBD1	TRBJ2-1	CASSLNRGRDEQFF	TGCGCCAGCAGCTTGAACAGGGGGCGGGATGAGCAGTTCTTC
NA	TRBV27	13	TRBD1	TRBJ1-2	CASSATGFYGYTF	TGTGCCAGCAGCGCGACAGGGTTCTATGGCTACACCTTC
NA	TRBV5-4	15	TRBD2	TRBJ2-7	CASSGDLGGSYEQYF	TGTGCCAGCAGCGGCGACCTGGGGGGGTCCTACGAGCAGTACTTC
NA	TRBV6-2/TRBV6-3	14	NA	TRBJ2-2	CASSPQTSTGELFF	TGTGCCAGCAGTCCTCAGACGAGCACCGGGGAGCTGTTTTTT
NA	TRBV6-5	13	NA	TRBJ2-5	CAAALLGQDTQYF	TGTGCCGCCGCGTTACTGGGGCAAGATACCCAGTACTTC
NA	TRBV2	14	NA	TRBJ2-7	CASTSSDSQHEQYF	TGTGCCAGCACCTCTTCGGATAGTCAACACGAGCAGTACTTC
few	TRBV4-2	13	NA	TRBJ2-7	CASSQRYSYEQYF	TGTGCCAGCAGCCAAAGATACTCCTACGAGCAGTACTTC
many	TRBV2	13	NA	TRBJ2-5	CASSEGGAGTQYF	TGTGCCAGCTCTGAGGGAGGAGCGGGGACCCAGTACTTC
few	TRBV27	15	TRBD1	TRBJ2-2	CASLPGQGAGGELFF	TGTGCCAGCCTTCCCGGACAGGGGGCGGGCGGGGAGCTGTTTTTT
few	TRBV29-1	15	NA	TRBJ2-5	CSFGLSGLREETQYF	TGCAGCTTCGGACTTTCGGGCCTAAGAGAGGAGACCCAGTACTTC
NA	TRBV6-2/TRBV6-3	12	NA	TRBJ2-7	CASSFTPYEQYF	TGTGCCAGCAGTTTTACCCCCTACGAGCAGTACTTC
few	TRBV7-9	15	NA	TRBJ2-5	CASSSRDSYQETQYF	TGTGCCAGCAGCTCCAGGGATTCGTACCAAGAGACCCAGTACTTC
NA	TRBV12-3/TRBV12-4	14	NA	TRBJ1-4	CASSLSVGVGKLFF	TGTGCCAGCAGTTTATCGGTAGGGGTCGGAAAACTGTTTTTT
few	TRBV29-1	12	TRBD1	TRBJ2-1	CSVLDRVWSQFF	TGCAGCGTCCTAGACAGGGTATGGTCTCAGTTCTTC
few	TRBV4-1	16	TRBD2	TRBJ2-7	CASSSRTSGSSYEQYF	TGCGCCAGCAGCTCCCGAACTAGCGGAAGCTCCTACGAGCAGTACTTC
NA	TRBV6-6	17	TRBD2	TRBJ2-7	CASTELTLAGGAGEQYF	TGTGCCAGCACCGAGCTGACGTTAGCGGGAGGAGCTGGCGAGCAGTACTTC
NA	TRBV20-1	12	NA	TRBJ1-2	CSCDEANYGYTF	TGCAGTTGCGACGAAGCTAACTATGGCTACACCTTC
few	TRBV7-2	13	NA	TRBJ2-1	CASSSVPYNEQFF	TGTGCCAGCAGCTCGGTTCCCTACAATGAGCAGTTCTTC
NA	TRBV5-1	15	TRBD1	TRBJ1-4	CASSLGTGLDEKLFF	TGCGCCAGCAGCTTGGGGACAGGGTTGGATGAAAAACTGTTTTTT
NA	TRBV6-2/TRBV6-3	14	NA	TRBJ1-2	CASSYSRTVLSYTF	TGTGCCAGCAGTTACTCGAGGACAGTCTTAAGCTACACCTTC
few	TRBV20-1	11	NA	TRBJ1-2	CSAPDVGGYTF	TGCAGTGCCCCGGACGTTGGCGGCTACACCTTC
NA	TRBV5-4	13	NA	TRBJ2-7	CASSLFGVGEQYF	TGTGCCAGCAGCCTTTTCGGTGTCGGGGAGCAGTACTTC
NA	TRBV10-3	15	TRBD2	TRBJ2-1	CAISLAGGYHNEQFF	TGTGCCATCAGTTTAGCGGGAGGGTACCACAATGAGCAGTTCTTC
NA	TRBV15	15	TRBD2	TRBJ2-1	CATSSSGSLDNEQFF	TGTGCCACCAGCAGTAGCGGGAGCTTAGACAATGAGCAGTTCTTC
NA	TRBV20-1	15	TRBD1	TRBJ2-7	CSATQDRGMAYEQYF	TGCAGTGCTACACAGGACAGGGGGATGGCCTACGAGCAGTACTTC